This paragraph reports one T cell receptor beta chain. This CDR3 is built from 13 residues. Germline CDR1 MNHEY, CDR2 SVGAGI. Trimming shortened V by 4 bases and J by 5 bases, and 11 bases separated the two germline ends. The data belong to a study of blood T cell repertoires in COVID-19. Repertoires were generated with immunoSEQ multiplex PCR, while TCRdb's copy carries only in-frame clones and drops some. The sample lists around 280,000 clones; 85% to 90% were seen once. This TCR came from a woman younger than 45 with COVID-19, enrolled during active disease. The sample taken for sequencing was peripheral blood. The chain has TRBV6-5 and TRBJ2-5; perhaps TRBD1 as D (5 bases). This CDR3 reads CASSFQGWETQYF. Written as DNA, the CDR3 is TGTGCCAGCAGTTTCCAGGGCTGGGAGACCCAGTACTTC.